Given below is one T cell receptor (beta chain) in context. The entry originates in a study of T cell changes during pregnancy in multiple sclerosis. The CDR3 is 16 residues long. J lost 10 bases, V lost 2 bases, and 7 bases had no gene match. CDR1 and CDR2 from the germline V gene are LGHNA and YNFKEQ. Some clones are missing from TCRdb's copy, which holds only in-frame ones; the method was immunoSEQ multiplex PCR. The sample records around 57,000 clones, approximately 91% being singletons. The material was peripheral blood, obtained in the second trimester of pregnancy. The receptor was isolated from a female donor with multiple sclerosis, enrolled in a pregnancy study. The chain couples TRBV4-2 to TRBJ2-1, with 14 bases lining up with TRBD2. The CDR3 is CASSQLTSGGAGEQFF. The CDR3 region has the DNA TGTGCCAGCAGCCAACTGACTAGCGGGGGGGCCGGCGAGCAGTTCTTC.